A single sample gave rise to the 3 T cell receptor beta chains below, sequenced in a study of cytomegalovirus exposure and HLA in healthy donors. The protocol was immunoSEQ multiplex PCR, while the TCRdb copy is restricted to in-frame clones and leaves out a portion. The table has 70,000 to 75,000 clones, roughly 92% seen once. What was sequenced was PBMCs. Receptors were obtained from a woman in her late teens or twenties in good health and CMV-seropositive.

This CDR3 is CASSVEPPSVSGREQYF. DNA for the CDR3: TGCGCCAGCAGCGTAGAGCCCCCATCGGTGTCAGGGAGGGAGCAGTACTTC. The chain employs TRBV5-1 and TRBJ2-7, with TRBD2 as a possible D gene (6 bases). Trimming took 4 bases from V and 7 from J, leaving 27 bases between them. The CDR3 contains 17 residues. Germline values: CDR1 SGHRS, CDR2 YFSETQ.

The CDR3 DNA follows: TGTGCCAGCAGTTTCGCTAGCGGGGGTTACAATGAGCAGTTCTTC. It translates to CASSFASGGYNEQFF. The chain is built from TRBV27 and TRBJ2-1, with 10 bases identical to TRBD2. The CDR3 has 15 amino acids. The ends lost 3 bases at V and 4 bases at J; junction bases unmatched: 3. CDR1 and CDR2 (germline): MNHEY, SMNVEV (reference sequence).

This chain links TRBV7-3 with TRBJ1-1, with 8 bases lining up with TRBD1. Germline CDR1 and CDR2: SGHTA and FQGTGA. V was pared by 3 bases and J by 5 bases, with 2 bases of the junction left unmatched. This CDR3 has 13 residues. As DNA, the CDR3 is TGTGCCAGCAGCTTGGACAGGGAGACTGAAGCTTTCTTT. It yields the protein CASSLDRETEAFF.